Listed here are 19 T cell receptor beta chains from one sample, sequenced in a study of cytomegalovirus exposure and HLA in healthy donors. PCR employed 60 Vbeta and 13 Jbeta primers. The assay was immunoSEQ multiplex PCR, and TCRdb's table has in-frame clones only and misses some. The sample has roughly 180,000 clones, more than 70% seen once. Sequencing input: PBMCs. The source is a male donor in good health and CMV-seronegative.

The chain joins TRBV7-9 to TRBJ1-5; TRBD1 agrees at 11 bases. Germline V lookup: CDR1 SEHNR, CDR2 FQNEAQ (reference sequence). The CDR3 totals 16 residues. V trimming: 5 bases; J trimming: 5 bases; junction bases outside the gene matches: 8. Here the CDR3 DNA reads TGTGCCAGCAGCCTTGCCGGGACAGGGGGTTATCAGCCCCAGCATTTT. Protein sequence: CASSLAGTGGYQPQHF.

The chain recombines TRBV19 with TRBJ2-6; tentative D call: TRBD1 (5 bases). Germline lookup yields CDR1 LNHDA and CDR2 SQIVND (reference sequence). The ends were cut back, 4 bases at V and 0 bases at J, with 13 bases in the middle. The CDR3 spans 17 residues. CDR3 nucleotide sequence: TGTGCCAGTAGTACCGGTCGACAGCGCTCTGGGGCCAACGTCCTGACTTTC. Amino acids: CASSTGRQRSGANVLTF.

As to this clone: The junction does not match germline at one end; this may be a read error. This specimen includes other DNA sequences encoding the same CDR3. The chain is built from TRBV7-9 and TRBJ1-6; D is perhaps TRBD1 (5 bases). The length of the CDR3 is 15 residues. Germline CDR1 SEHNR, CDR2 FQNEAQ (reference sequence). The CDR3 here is CASSLSSGLNSPLHF. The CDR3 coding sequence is TGTGCCAGCAGCTTATCCTCAGGGTTGAATTCGCCCCTCCACTTT.

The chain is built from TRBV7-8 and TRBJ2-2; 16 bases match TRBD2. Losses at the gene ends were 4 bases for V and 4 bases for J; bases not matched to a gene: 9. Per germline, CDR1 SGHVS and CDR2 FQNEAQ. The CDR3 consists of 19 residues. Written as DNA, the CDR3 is TGTGCCAGCAGCTCGGGACTAGCGGGGGGGGTTATCGGCACCGGGGAGCTGTTTTTT. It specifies CASSSGLAGGVIGTGELFF. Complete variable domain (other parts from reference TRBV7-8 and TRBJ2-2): GAGVSQSPRYKVAKRGQDVALRCDPISGHVSLFWYQQALGQGPEFLTYFQNEAQLDKSGLPSDRFFAERPEGSVSTLKIQRTQQEDSAVYLCASSSGLAGGVIGTGELFFGEGSRLTVL.

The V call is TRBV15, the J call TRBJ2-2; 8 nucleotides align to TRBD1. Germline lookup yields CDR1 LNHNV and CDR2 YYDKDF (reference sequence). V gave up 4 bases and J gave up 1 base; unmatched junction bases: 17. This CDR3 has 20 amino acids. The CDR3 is CATSKRGDFSGQGNTGELFF. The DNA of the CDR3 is TGTGCCACCAGCAAAAGGGGGGATTTTAGCGGACAGGGGAACACCGGGGAGCTGTTTTTT.

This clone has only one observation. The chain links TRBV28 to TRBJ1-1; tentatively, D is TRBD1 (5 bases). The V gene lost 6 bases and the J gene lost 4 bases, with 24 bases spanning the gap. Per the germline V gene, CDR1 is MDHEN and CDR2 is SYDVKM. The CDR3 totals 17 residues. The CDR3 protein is CASRERGPPGGTTEAFF. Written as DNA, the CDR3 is TGTGCCAGCAGGGAGCGAGGACCTCCGGGCGGGACCACTGAAGCTTTCTTT.

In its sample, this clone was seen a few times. In DNA form, the CDR3 reads TGTGCCAGTAGTGCAACTAGCGGCTCCTACGAGCAGTACTTC. Its protein is CASSATSGSYEQYF. The chain carries TRBV19 and TRBJ2-7, with 8 positions matching TRBD2. Germline CDR1 and CDR2: LNHDA and SQIVND (reference sequence). This CDR3 has 14 residues. With 5 bases clipped from V and 0 bases from J, the junction kept 3 bases outside the gene matches. Complete variable domain (other parts from reference TRBV19 and TRBJ2-7): DGGITQSPKYLFRKEGQNVTLSCEQNLNHDAMYWYRQDPGQGLRLIYYSQIVNDFQKGDIAEGYSVSREKKESFPLTVTSAQKNPTAFYLCASSATSGSYEQYFGPGTRLTVT.

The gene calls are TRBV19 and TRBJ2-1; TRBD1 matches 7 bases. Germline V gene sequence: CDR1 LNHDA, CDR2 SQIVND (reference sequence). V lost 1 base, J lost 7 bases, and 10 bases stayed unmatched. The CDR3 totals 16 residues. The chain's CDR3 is CASSIAGGQSFNEQFF. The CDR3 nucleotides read TGTGCCAGTAGTATAGCAGGGGGACAGAGTTTTAATGAGCAGTTCTTC.

The CDR3 reads CASSLSGPSGMAYEQYF. Here the CDR3 DNA reads TGTGCCAGCAGTTTGAGTGGCCCTAGCGGGATGGCCTACGAGCAGTACTTC. This sequence joins TRBV28 and TRBJ2-7; 9 bases agree with TRBD2. The J segment lost 2 bases and the V segment lost 3 bases, leaving 11 bases of the junction unmatched. The CDR3 loop spans 17 amino acids. CDR1 and CDR2 from the germline V gene are MDHEN and SYDVKM.

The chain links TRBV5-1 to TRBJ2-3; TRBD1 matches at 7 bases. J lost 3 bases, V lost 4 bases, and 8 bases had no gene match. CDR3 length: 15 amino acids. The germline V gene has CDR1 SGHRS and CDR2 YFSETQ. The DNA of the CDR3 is TGCGCCAGCAGCCCAAAGGGGGCGCTTACAGATACGCAGTATTTT. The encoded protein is CASSPKGALTDTQYF.

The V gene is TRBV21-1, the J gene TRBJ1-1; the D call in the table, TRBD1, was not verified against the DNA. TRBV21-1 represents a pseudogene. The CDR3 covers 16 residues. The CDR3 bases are TGTGCCAGCAGCAAAAATGACAGTAACAGGGGCACTGAAGCTTTCTTT. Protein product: CASSKNDSNRGTEAFF.

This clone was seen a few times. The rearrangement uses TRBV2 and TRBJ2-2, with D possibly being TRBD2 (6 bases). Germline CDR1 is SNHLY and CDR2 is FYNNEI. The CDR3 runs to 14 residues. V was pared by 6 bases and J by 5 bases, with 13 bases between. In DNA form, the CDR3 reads TGTGCCAGCAGCTGGGGGGTGAGAACCGGGGAGCTGTTTTTT. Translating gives CASSWGVRTGELFF.

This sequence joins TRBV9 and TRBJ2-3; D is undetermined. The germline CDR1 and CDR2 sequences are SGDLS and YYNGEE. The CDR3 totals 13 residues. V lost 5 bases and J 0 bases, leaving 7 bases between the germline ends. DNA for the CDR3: TGTGCCAGCAGTCTAGACAGCACAGATACGCAGTATTTT. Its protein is CASSLDSTDTQYF.

The CDR3, as DNA: TGTGCCAGCAGTTCGGACAGCTCCTACGAGCAGTACTTC. Its translation is CASSSDSSYEQYF. This chain connects TRBV7-9 to TRBJ2-7; the D gene is possibly TRBD1 (6 bases). The CDR3 loop spans 13 amino acids. The germline gives CDR1 SEHNR, CDR2 FQNEAQ (reference sequence). The V end lost 6 bases, the J end lost 0 bases, and 9 bases lay between the germline ends.

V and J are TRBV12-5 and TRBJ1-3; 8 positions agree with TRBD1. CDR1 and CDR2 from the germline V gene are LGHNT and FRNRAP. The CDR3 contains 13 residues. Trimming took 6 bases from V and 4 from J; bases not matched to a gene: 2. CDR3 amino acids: CASGTGVGNTIYF. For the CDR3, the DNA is TGTGCTAGTGGGACAGGGGTCGGAAACACCATATATTTT.

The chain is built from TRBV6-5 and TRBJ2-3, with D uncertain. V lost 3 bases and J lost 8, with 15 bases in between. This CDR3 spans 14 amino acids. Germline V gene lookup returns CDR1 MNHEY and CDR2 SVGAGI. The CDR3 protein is CASSYFEKHGTQYF. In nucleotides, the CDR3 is TGTGCCAGCAGTTATTTCGAAAAGCACGGTACGCAGTATTTT.

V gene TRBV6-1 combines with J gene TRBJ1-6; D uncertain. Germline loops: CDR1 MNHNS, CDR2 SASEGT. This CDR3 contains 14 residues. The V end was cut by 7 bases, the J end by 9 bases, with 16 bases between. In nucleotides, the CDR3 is TGTGCCAGCATCACCACGGGAATCAGTTCACCCCTCCACTTT. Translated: CASITTGISSPLHF.

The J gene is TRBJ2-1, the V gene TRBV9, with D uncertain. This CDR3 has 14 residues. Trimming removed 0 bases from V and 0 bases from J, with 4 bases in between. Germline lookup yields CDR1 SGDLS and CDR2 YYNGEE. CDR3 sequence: CASSVGSSYNEQFF. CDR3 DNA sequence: TGTGCCAGCAGCGTAGGGAGCTCCTACAATGAGCAGTTCTTC.

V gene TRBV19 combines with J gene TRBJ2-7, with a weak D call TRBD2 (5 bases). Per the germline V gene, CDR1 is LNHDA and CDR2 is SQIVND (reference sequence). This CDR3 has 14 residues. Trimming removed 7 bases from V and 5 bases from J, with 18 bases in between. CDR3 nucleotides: TGTGCCAGTAATATTAGAGGGTTTCAGGACGAGCAGTACTTC. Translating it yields CASNIRGFQDEQYF.